Each of the 20 T cell receptor beta chains below was sequenced from the same sample in a study of OX40 agonist ivuxolimab in advanced cancers. Assay used: immunoSEQ multiplex PCR; TCRdb lists only in-frame clones, some missing. The table includes nearly 95,000 clones, approximately 94% detected once. Specimen: CD4+ or CD8+ T cells sorted from blood, collected in a trial of the OX40 agonist ivuxolimab. Source of these receptors: an adult with an advanced solid tumor such as melanoma, head and neck, liver or kidney cancer.

The rearrangement links TRBV27 to TRBJ1-2; 7 bases fit TRBD1. Trimming took 2 bases from V and 2 from J; bases not matched to a gene: 14. CDR1 is MNHEY and CDR2 is SMNVEV in the germline V gene (reference sequence). The CDR3 runs to 18 residues. CDR3 coding DNA: TGTGCCAGCAGTTTAGTTGGTACAGGGGCAAATCTCAACTATGGCTACACCTTC. The encoded protein is CASSLVGTGANLNYGYTF.

This clone was recorded only once. The chain employs TRBV27 and TRBJ1-2; 8 bases map to TRBD1. Germline lookup yields CDR1 MNHEY and CDR2 SMNVEV (reference sequence). Trimming removed 5 bases from V and 5 bases from J; junction bases left unmatched: 10. The CDR3 is 15 residues long. The CDR3 region is CASSPYTGGSYGYTF. CDR3 in DNA: TGTGCCAGCAGTCCCTATACAGGGGGAAGTTATGGCTACACCTTC.

The chain recombines TRBV13 with TRBJ1-1; D may be TRBD1 (6 bases). Trimming took 0 bases from V and 3 from J, leaving 11 bases between them. Germline CDR1 is PRHDT and CDR2 is FYEKMQ (reference sequence). The CDR3 covers 15 residues. CDR3 DNA sequence: TGTGCCAGCAGCTTAGGGAGAGGGGGAGACACTGAAGCTTTCTTT. It specifies CASSLGRGGDTEAFF.

The chain links TRBV29-1 to TRBJ2-3; possible D gene TRBD2, 5 bases. Germline values: CDR1 SQVTM, CDR2 ANQGSEA. With 8 bases removed from V and 0 bases from J, the gap between germline ends came to 18 bases. The length of the CDR3 is 15 residues. The CDR3, as DNA: TGCAGCTGCCAGAGGGAATCCCCAAGCACAGATACGCAGTATTTT. This encodes CSCQRESPSTDTQYF.

V usage is TRBV21-1 and J usage is TRBJ1-3. TRBV21-1 represents a pseudogene. CDR3 length equals 19 residues. As DNA, the CDR3 is TGTGCCAGCAGCAAAGCGCGAATGAGAGGGGTCGTCTCTGGAAACACCATATATTTT. This translates into CASSKARMRGVVSGNTIYF.

CDR3 protein: CASSQGGGTYEQYF. The CDR3 DNA follows: TGTGCCAGCAGCCAGGGAGGCGGGACCTACGAGCAGTACTTC. The chain recombines TRBV5-6 with TRBJ2-7; D is perhaps TRBD2 (6 bases). The CDR3 consists of 14 residues. Trimming removed 4 bases from V and 2 bases from J, with 13 bases in between. In germline, CDR1 is SGHDT, CDR2 YYEEEE.

This clone appeared once. The V gene is TRBV10-2, the J gene TRBJ2-3; D gene uncertain. Germline V gives CDR1 WSHSY, CDR2 SAAADI. V lost 2 bases and J 2 bases, leaving 8 bases between the germline ends. The CDR3 consists of 14 residues. CDR3 residues: CASSETTDTDTQYF. CDR3 bases: TGCGCCAGCAGTGAGACCACAGACACAGATACGCAGTATTTT.

The rearrangement joins TRBV19 to TRBJ2-2; D gene uncertain. The V end lost 5 bases, the J end lost 16 bases, and 14 bases lay between the germline ends. This CDR3 has 11 residues. Germline-derived CDR1 and CDR2 are LNHDA and SQIVND (reference sequence). This CDR3 reads CASSFIHHKFF. In nucleotides, the CDR3 is TGTGCCAGTAGTTTTATTCACCACAAGTTTTTT.

The chain carries TRBV30 and TRBJ1-2, with a possible D match to TRBD1 (5 bases). Trimming took off 0 bases at V and 8 bases at J, with 13 bases between the two ends. Germline assignment: CDR1 GTSNPN and CDR2 SVGIG (reference sequence). The CDR3 runs 13 residues. DNA for the CDR3: TGTGCCTGGAGTGTACGGGGGTTTGGCGGCTACACCTTC. Protein product: CAWSVRGFGGYTF. The full variable domain, its missing parts supplied by reference TRBV30 and TRBJ1-2, is SQTIHQWPATLVQPVGSPLSLECTVEGTSNPNLYWYRQAAGRGLQLLFYSVGIGQISSEVPQNLSASRPQDRQFILSSKKLLLSDSGFYLCAWSVRGFGGYTFGSGTRLTVV.

The chain carries TRBV29-1 and TRBJ2-3, with 8 bases aligning to TRBD1. Germline trimming cut 6 bases from V and 2 bases from J; bases unmatched to any gene: 10. The CDR3 has 15 amino acids. Germline CDR1 SQVTM, CDR2 ANQGSEA. The CDR3 DNA follows: TGCAGCGTGGATCTGGACAGGGCATACACAGATACGCAGTATTTT. Encoded protein: CSVDLDRAYTDTQYF.

The rearrangement uses TRBV5-1 and TRBJ1-2, with 9 bases fitting TRBD1. Germline loops: CDR1 SGHRS, CDR2 YFSETQ. Germline trimming cut 7 bases from V and 6 bases from J; bases unmatched to any gene: 16. This CDR3 comprises 16 residues. The CDR3 DNA follows: TGCGCCAGCGCCCGGACAGGGGTTAATTGGTCGGATGGCTACACCTTC. Its protein product is CASARTGVNWSDGYTF.

This clone was seen once. The genes are TRBV6-4 and TRBJ1-1; no definite D call. The CDR3 spans 13 residues. The V end was cut by 2 bases, the J end by 4 bases, with 8 bases between. Germline V gene data show CDR1 as MRHNA and CDR2 as SNTAGT. CDR3 loop: CASSDGLGTEAFF. CDR3 sequence (DNA): TGTGCCAGCAGTGACGGGTTAGGCACTGAAGCTTTCTTT.

The rearrangement joins TRBV5-4 to TRBJ1-1; a weak D match, TRBD1 (6 bases). The V gene lost 1 base and the J gene lost 4 bases, with 11 bases spanning the gap. CDR3 length: 14 residues. The V gene's germline CDR1 is SGHNT and CDR2 YYREEE (reference sequence). The CDR3 sequence is CASSLTGTGTEAFF. Written as DNA, the CDR3 is TGTGCCAGCAGCTTGACAGGGACGGGCACTGAAGCTTTCTTT. Full variable domain (rest looked up from reference TRBV5-4 and TRBJ1-1): ETGVTQSPTHLIKTRGQQVTLRCSSQSGHNTVSWYQQALGQGPQFIFQYYREEENGRGNFPPRFSGLQFPNYSSELNVNALELDDSALYLCASSLTGTGTEAFFGQGTRLTVV.

The J gene is TRBJ2-3, the V gene TRBV27; TRBD2 is a possible D gene (6 bases). Germline V gene lookup returns CDR1 MNHEY and CDR2 SMNVEV (reference sequence). V gave up 4 bases and J gave up 5 bases, with 16 bases separating them. The CDR3 length is 15 residues. CDR3: CASSSLTSKGDTQYF. The CDR3 region has the DNA TGTGCCAGCAGTTCCCTTACTAGCAAAGGAGATACGCAGTATTTT.

The V and J genes are TRBV27 and TRBJ1-6; D may be TRBD1 (6 bases). Deletions cut 3 bases from V and 10 bases from J, with 16 bases between. CDR3 length: 15 amino acids. The germline CDR1 and CDR2 sequences are MNHEY and SMNVEV (reference sequence). This CDR3 is CASSLLGAKESPLHF. The CDR3 DNA reads as TGTGCCAGCAGTTTGTTGGGGGCTAAAGAATCACCCCTCCACTTT.

The gene calls are TRBV7-8 and TRBJ2-3; TRBD1 agrees at 8 bases. Losses at the gene ends were 9 bases for V and 2 bases for J; bases not matched to a gene: 10. Germline V gene lookup returns CDR1 SGHVS and CDR2 FQNEAQ. The CDR3 is made up of 15 amino acids. The DNA for the CDR3 is TGTGCCAGTACCGCCGGACAGGGAGACACAGATACGCAGTATTTT. Translating gives CASTAGQGDTDTQYF.

This rearrangement joins TRBV7-8 to TRBJ2-1, with 7 bases aligning to TRBD2. Germline V lookup: CDR1 SGHVS, CDR2 FQNEAQ. J was trimmed by 0 bases and V by 5 bases; bases with no gene match: 7. This CDR3 spans 16 amino acids. The CDR3 is CASSPTRDYSYNEQFF. The CDR3 nucleotides are TGTGCCAGCAGCCCGACCCGGGACTACTCCTACAATGAGCAGTTCTTC.

The gene calls are TRBV28 and TRBJ2-7; 7 nucleotides line up with TRBD2. The CDR3 covers 17 residues. V lost 3 bases, J lost 0 bases, and 11 bases stayed unmatched. The germline gives CDR1 MDHEN, CDR2 SYDVKM. CDR3 protein: CASSFPSIAGGSYEQYF. CDR3 nucleotide sequence: TGTGCCAGCAGTTTCCCCTCAATAGCGGGTGGCTCCTACGAGCAGTACTTC. Supplemented by reference TRBV28 and TRBJ2-7, the full variable domain reads DVKVTQSSRYLVKRTGEKVFLECVQDMDHENMFWYRQDPGLGLRLIYFSYDVKMKEKGDIPEGYSVSREKKERFSLILESASTNQTSMYLCASSFPSIAGGSYEQYFGPGTRLTVT.

The J gene is TRBJ2-2, the V gene TRBV7-6; D gene uncertain. The ends were cut back, 0 bases at V and 4 bases at J, with 9 bases in the middle. Germline V gene lookup returns CDR1 SGHVS and CDR2 FNYEAQ. This CDR3 has 15 residues. DNA of the CDR3: TGTGCCAGCAGCTTAGCGTTACATGGCACCGGGGAGCTGTTTTTT. This codes for CASSLALHGTGELFF.

The CDR3 reads CASSPSGGAQGTDTQYF. The CDR3 bases are TGTGCCAGCAGCCCAAGTGGGGGGGCACAGGGCACAGATACGCAGTATTTT. The chain combines TRBV9 with TRBJ2-3; D is possibly TRBD2 (7 bases). The CDR3 consists of 17 residues. V was trimmed by 4 bases and J by 1 base, leaving 19 bases between them. Germline lookup yields CDR1 SGDLS and CDR2 YYNGEE.